The 2 T cell receptor beta chains below come from one sample, sequenced in a study of regulatory T cells in long-lasting Graves disease. Time point denoted: persistent/refractory GD, antithyroid drugs over 5 years with positive TRAb. PBMC RNA served as the TCR library source. To make TCR beta libraries, researchers used iRepertoire HTBI primers and Arm-PCR of CDR3 regions. TCRdb re-called the multiplex PCR reads with MiXCR, one entry per CDR3 protein. The sample has about 310,000 distinct CDR3 sequences; around 20% are singletons. Material: peripheral blood mononuclear cells (PBMCs), obtained when the disease was refractory, from a patient treated with antithyroid drugs. The receptors here all came from a female donor with Graves disease.

This clonotype was seen only a few times. V is TRBV19 and J is TRBJ1-5; weak D call: TRBD1 (5 bases). V was cut by 7 bases and J by 4 bases, with 23 bases left in between. This CDR3 has 17 amino acids. The germline gives CDR1 LNHDA, CDR2 SQIVND (reference sequence). The CDR3 coding sequence is TGTGCCAGTACCCCAGGGAGGTCTGGGGCCGGTAATCAGCCCCAGCATTTT. It translates to CASTPGRSGAGNQPQHF.

This clonotype was counted a few times. A much more abundant neighbour one base away suggests this may be a read error. The rearrangement links TRBV27 to TRBJ1-4, with no clear D. This CDR3 has 14 amino acids. Germline assignment: CDR1 MNHEY and CDR2 SMNVEV (reference sequence). V was clipped by 3 bases and J by 0 bases, with 5 bases between them. Here the CDR3 DNA reads TGTGCCAGCAGTTTTGATGCAACTAATGAAAAACTGTTTTTT. Translating it yields CASSFDATNEKLFF.